The 15 T cell receptor beta chains reported below all come from one sample, sequenced in a study of T cell clonotyping in hematopoietic cell transplantation. Sample time point: recipient sample about 28 days before transplant, after cytoreduction. TCRdb keeps only in-frame clones here, not all; method: immunoSEQ multiplex PCR. The table has about 9,000 clones, less than 90% seen once. Source: peripheral blood mononuclear cells, taken before stem cell transplant. The receptors here all came from a woman aged 55 to 70 with acute myeloid leukemia. Some clones in this sample may be carry-over from other donors' samples.

This clone was counted a few times. V usage is TRBV18 and J usage is TRBJ2-7, with a weak D call TRBD2 (5 bases). Germline V lookup: CDR1 KGHSH, CDR2 LQKENI. V was clipped by 6 bases and J by 7 bases, with 16 bases between them. This CDR3 is built from 13 residues. This chain's CDR3 is CASSPKVSGEQYV. CDR3 DNA: TGTGCCAGCTCCCCAAAAGTATCGGGGGAGCAGTACGTC.

This clone appeared once. The chain links TRBV6-5 to TRBJ2-2; D unresolved. From germline, CDR1 is MNHEY and CDR2 SVGAGI. The CDR3 has 14 residues. Trimming took 3 bases from V and 7 from J, leaving 12 bases between them. This CDR3 reads CASSYGIRLGELFF. Written as DNA, the CDR3 is TGTGCCAGCAGTTATGGGATCAGACTCGGGGAGCTGTTTTTT.

This clone has a handful of counts. The chain joins TRBV5-1 to TRBJ2-1; 11 bases line up with TRBD2. The germline gives CDR1 SGHRS, CDR2 YFSETQ. CDR3 length equals 16 residues. J gave up 5 bases and V 4 bases, and 8 bases lay outside the gene matches. The CDR3 region is CASSRGGTSGDNEQFF. CDR3 coding DNA: TGCGCCAGCAGCAGGGGGGGGACTAGCGGAGACAATGAGCAGTTCTTC.

V usage is TRBV9 and J usage is TRBJ2-5; 10 bases are a match to TRBD1. Looked up from germline, CDR1 is SGDLS and CDR2 is YYNGEE. Trimming at V came to 4 bases and at J to 5 bases, leaving 11 bases not matched to a gene. The CDR3 covers 16 residues. The CDR3 here is CASSTQGTGVSETQYF. CDR3 bases: TGTGCCAGCAGCACCCAAGGGACAGGGGTTTCGGAGACCCAGTACTTC.

The CDR3 region is CASSIIRTSYYNEQFF. For the CDR3, the DNA is TGTGCCAGTAGTATCATAAGGACTAGTTATTACAATGAGCAGTTCTTC. The genes are TRBV19 and TRBJ2-1; 7 bases fit TRBD2. The CDR3 extends over 16 amino acids. J gave up 4 bases and V 3 bases, and 9 bases lay outside the gene matches. CDR1 and CDR2 (germline): LNHDA, SQIVND (reference sequence).

The rearrangement links TRBV5-1 to TRBJ2-7, with D unresolved. Germline V gene lookup returns CDR1 SGHRS and CDR2 YFSETQ. V lost 0 bases and J lost 4, with 8 bases in between. The CDR3 runs 13 residues. Written as DNA, the CDR3 is TGCGCCAGCAGCTTGGAGCCCGGGTACGAGCAGTACTTC. Protein product: CASSLEPGYEQYF.

V gene TRBV28 combines with J gene TRBJ2-7; the match to TRBD1 covers 10 bases. The germline V gene has CDR1 MDHEN and CDR2 SYDVKM. The CDR3 spans 21 residues. V gave up 4 bases and J gave up 2 bases; unmatched junction bases: 23. CDR3 loop: CASSYPSSAFLGQGRPYEQYF. CDR3 sequence (DNA): TGTGCCAGCAGTTACCCCTCTTCGGCGTTTTTGGGACAGGGGCGACCCTACGAGCAGTACTTC.

The CDR3 DNA reads as TGCGCCAGCAGCCAAGAGGGGTTTCGGCGGCCCGGGGAGACCCAGTACTTC. Protein sequence: CASSQEGFRRPGETQYF. The chain combines TRBV4-3 with TRBJ2-5, with D unclear. This CDR3 region has 17 residues. Looked up from germline, CDR1 is LGHNA and CDR2 is YSLEER. Trimming took 0 bases from V and 5 from J, leaving 19 bases between them.

This sequence joins TRBV30 and TRBJ2-7, with no clear D. The germline V gene encodes CDR1 GTSNPN and CDR2 SVGIG (reference sequence). The CDR3 contains 13 residues. V was cut by 3 bases and J by 2 bases, with 11 bases left in between. Here the CDR3 reads CAWSFGPTYEQYF. CDR3 sequence (DNA): TGTGCCTGGAGCTTTGGACCGACCTACGAGCAGTACTTC.

This chain joins TRBV30 and TRBJ2-7, with D uncertain. The CDR3 contains 12 residues. V was shortened by 1 base and J by 6 bases, with 10 bases between the two germline ends. Germline values: CDR1 GTSNPN, CDR2 SVGIG (reference sequence). In DNA form, the CDR3 reads TGTGCCTGGAGTGGCCAACCTCTCGAGCAGTACTTC. Amino acid sequence: CAWSGQPLEQYF.

This chain joins TRBV30 and TRBJ2-7; D gene uncertain. CDR1 GTSNPN and CDR2 SVGIG come from the germline V gene (reference sequence). The length of the CDR3 is 12 residues. V gave up 2 bases and J gave up 2 bases, with 7 bases separating them. CDR3 DNA sequence: TGTGCCTGGAGTCAAGACACCTACGAGCAGTACTTC. Translation: CAWSQDTYEQYF.

This clone has just one count. The chain couples TRBV9 to TRBJ2-1; D unclear. The CDR3 spans 17 residues. The V and J ends lost 4 bases and 3 bases respectively, with 20 bases between them. Germline values: CDR1 SGDLS, CDR2 YYNGEE. The CDR3 nucleotides read TGTGCCAGCAGCTTTCCGAAAGGCGGCGGCCTCTACAATGAGCAGTTCTTC. This gives the protein CASSFPKGGGLYNEQFF. The variable domain in full, completed from reference TRBV9 and TRBJ2-1, reads DSGVTQTPKHLITATGQRVTLRCSPRSGDLSVYWYQQSLDQGLQFLIQYYNGEERAKGNILERFSAQQFPDLHSELNLSSLELGDSALYFCASSFPKGGGLYNEQFFGPGTRLTVL.

The J gene is TRBJ1-1, the V gene TRBV28; TRBD1 might be the D (5 bases). The germline gives CDR1 MDHEN, CDR2 SYDVKM. This CDR3 region has 15 residues. Trimming took 4 bases from V and 0 from J, leaving 12 bases between them. The CDR3 here is CASSSDDSLNTEAFF. The DNA for the CDR3 is TGTGCCAGCAGTTCCGACGACAGTCTGAACACTGAAGCTTTCTTT. Full variable domain (missing parts from reference TRBV28 and TRBJ1-1): DVKVTQSSRYLVKRTGEKVFLECVQDMDHENMFWYRQDPGLGLRLIYFSYDVKMKEKGDIPEGYSVSREKKERFSLILESASTNQTSMYLCASSSDDSLNTEAFFGQGTRLTVV.

The chain employs TRBV10-3 and TRBJ2-3; 8 bases map to TRBD2. The CDR3 covers 16 residues. Germline loops: CDR1 ENHRY, CDR2 SYGVKD. With 5 bases clipped from V and 0 bases from J, the junction kept 7 bases outside the gene matches. The CDR3 protein is CAISLTGLASTDTQYF. CDR3 nucleotides: TGTGCCATCAGTCTTACTGGACTAGCTAGCACAGATACGCAGTATTTT.

The rearrangement joins TRBV11-1 to TRBJ2-1; 16 bases map to TRBD2. V lost 6 bases and J lost 12; bases outside the gene matches: 17. This CDR3 has 18 amino acids. In germline, CDR1 is SGHAT, CDR2 FQDESV (reference sequence). In nucleotides, the CDR3 is TGTGCCAGCAGATTATCGCTGACTGGGACTAGCGGGGGGGAGGGGCAGTTCTTC. It encodes CASRLSLTGTSGGEGQFF.